Detailed here is one TCR beta chain. The target antigen is unknown. The sample originates from a study of radiotherapy plus CTLA-4 blockade in lung cancer. Turning to the study itself: Patients showed objective responses in about 20% of cases and disease control in less than 35%.

Patients had chemo-refractory metastatic non-small-cell lung cancer and received focal radiation plus CTLA-4 blockade that used ipilimumab. Clones were sequenced by immunoSEQ multiplex PCR, and TCRdb holds only the in-frame ones, with some missing. This table has some 64,000 clones, less than 85% appearing once. General study results and limits: Reports state that early shifts in blood T cell clones, with interferon-beta, best predicted response. Subsequent to radiotherapy plus ipilimumab, tumor-derived TCR clones underwent expansion in blood.

The TCR sequence derives from a human donor with non-small cell lung cancer whose response to radiotherapy plus ipilimumab could not be evaluated. Some clones in this sample may be carry-over from other donors' samples. Sequences were derived from peripheral blood, sampled from a patient treated with radiotherapy plus ipilimumab.

In DNA, the CDR3 is TGTGCCAGCAGTCAAGGGACAGGGTTGTCCAGGGGGTATGGCTACACCTTC. Translating it yields CASSQGTGLSRGYGYTF. The rearrangement links TRBV6-1 to TRBJ1-2; TRBD1 matches 9 bases. Germline V gene lookup returns CDR1 MNHNS and CDR2 SASEGT. The CDR3 runs to 17 residues. The V and J ends lost 5 bases and 5 bases, in that order; junction bases with no gene match: 15.